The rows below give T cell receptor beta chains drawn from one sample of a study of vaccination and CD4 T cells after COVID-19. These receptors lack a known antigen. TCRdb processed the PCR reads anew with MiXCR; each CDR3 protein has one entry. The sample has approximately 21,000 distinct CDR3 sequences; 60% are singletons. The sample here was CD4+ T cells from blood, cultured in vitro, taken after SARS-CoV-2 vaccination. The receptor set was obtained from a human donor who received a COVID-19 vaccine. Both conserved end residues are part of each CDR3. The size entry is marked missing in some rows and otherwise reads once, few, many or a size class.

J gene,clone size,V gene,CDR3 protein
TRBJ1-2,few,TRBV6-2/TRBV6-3,CASSTGTGHGYTF
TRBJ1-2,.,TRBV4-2,CASSQPDTTNYGYTF
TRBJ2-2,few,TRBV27,CASSLMGRVDTGELFF
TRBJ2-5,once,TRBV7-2,CASSSSRETQYF
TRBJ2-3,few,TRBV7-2,CASSSYSGGATDTQYF
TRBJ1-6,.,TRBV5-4,CASSDPGTRGKNSPLHF
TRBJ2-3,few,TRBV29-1,CSVVASGRPDTQYF
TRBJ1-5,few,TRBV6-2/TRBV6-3,CASRRTGVYQPQHF
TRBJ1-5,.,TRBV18,CASSPRGQNQPQHF
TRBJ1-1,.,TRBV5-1,CASSLAVDGTEAFF
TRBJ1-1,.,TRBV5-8,CASSPGQGALIRFTTEAFF
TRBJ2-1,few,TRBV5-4,CASSPGGQLSSYNEQFF
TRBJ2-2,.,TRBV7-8,CASSLGVVKRGTGELFF
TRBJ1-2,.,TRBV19,CASSDSKPGQSIHYGYTF
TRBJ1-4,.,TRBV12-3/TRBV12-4,CASSLTSANEKLFF
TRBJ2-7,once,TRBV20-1,CSARGLTGASYEQYF
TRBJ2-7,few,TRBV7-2,CASSLGVLAGGSYEQYF
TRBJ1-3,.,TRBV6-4,CASSDSGLERGNTIYF
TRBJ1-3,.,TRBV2,CASSESRSGNTIYF
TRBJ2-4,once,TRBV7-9,CASSSYGQGIAKNIQYF
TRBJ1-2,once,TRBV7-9,CASSRTGTGDGYTF
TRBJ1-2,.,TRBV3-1,CASSQDRNQGGIYGYTF
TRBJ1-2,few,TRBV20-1,CSATLRDRGTGYTF
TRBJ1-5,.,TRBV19,CASRALTGASQPQHF
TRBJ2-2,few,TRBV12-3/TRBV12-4,CASSLKSLASFGELFF
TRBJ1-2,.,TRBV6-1,CASILTFPGFGYTF
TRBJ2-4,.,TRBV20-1,CSARVPSGVLPAKNIQYF
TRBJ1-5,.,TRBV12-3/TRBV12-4,CASKGRQVPSSQHF
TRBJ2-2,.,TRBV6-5,CASSYPTHTGELFF
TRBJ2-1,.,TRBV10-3,CAIRGTSGYWEQFF
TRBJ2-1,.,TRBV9,CASSVEGTAYNEQFF
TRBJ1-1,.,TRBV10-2,CASKQARRMNTEAFF
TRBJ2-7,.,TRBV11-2,CASSLVSGRGQDEQYF
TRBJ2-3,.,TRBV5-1,CASRSGPSTDTQYF
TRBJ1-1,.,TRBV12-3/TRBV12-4,CASSFEVNTEAFF
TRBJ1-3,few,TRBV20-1,CSAGSAGPAGQNTIYF
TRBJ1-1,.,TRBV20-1,CSAREGRGNTEAFF
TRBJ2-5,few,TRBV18,CASSPVRTSGNRAQYF
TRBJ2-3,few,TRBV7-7,CASSTASLDTQYF
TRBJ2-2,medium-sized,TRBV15,CATSSHDRGARAGELFF
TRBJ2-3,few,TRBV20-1,CSAPGGGTDTQYF
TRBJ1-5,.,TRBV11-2,CASSPTGGNRPQHF
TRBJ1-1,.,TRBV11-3,CASSLRGGDTEAFF
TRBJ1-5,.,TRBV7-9,CASSSGNQPQHF
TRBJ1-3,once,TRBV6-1,CASSGDRRISGNTIYF
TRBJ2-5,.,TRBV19,CASSIDAGKETQYF
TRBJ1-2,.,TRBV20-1,CSAIPGLDNYGYTF
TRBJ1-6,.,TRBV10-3,CAISIAESSYNSPLHF